This is a list of T cell receptor beta chains from one sample in a study of cytomegalovirus exposure and HLA in healthy donors. Profiling relied on immunoSEQ multiplex PCR, and the TCRdb table lists in-frame clones only, not all of them. The sample lists about 160,000 clones; approximately 80% were seen once. Material for sequencing was PBMCs. These receptor sequences come from a male donor in good health and CMV-seropositive. CDR3s include the opening cysteine and the closing phenylalanine or tryptophan. Each record gives: CDR3 length, J gene, clone size, D gene, V gene, CDR3 protein. The D gene is left open where the match is weak. Only part of the rows carry a size: once, few, many, or a class if the clone is expanded.

CDR3 length: 17
J gene: TRBJ1-4
clone size: -
D gene: TRBD1
V gene: TRBV14
CDR3 protein: CASSVPGQGARNEKLFF

CDR3 length: 17
J gene: TRBJ1-5
clone size: -
D gene: TRBD1
V gene: TRBV5-1
CDR3 protein: CASSLAWTGYSNQPQHF

CDR3 length: 14
J gene: TRBJ2-3
clone size: -
D gene: -
V gene: TRBV5-5
CDR3 protein: CASSLETSTDTQYF

CDR3 length: 14
J gene: TRBJ1-1
clone size: -
D gene: -
V gene: TRBV11-3
CDR3 protein: CASSPRGADTEAFF

CDR3 length: 14
J gene: TRBJ2-2
clone size: -
D gene: -
V gene: TRBV10-3
CDR3 protein: CAAGQRISSGELFF

CDR3 length: 13
J gene: TRBJ2-7
clone size: -
D gene: -
V gene: TRBV19
CDR3 protein: CASKEGPTYEQYF

CDR3 length: 15
J gene: TRBJ2-7
clone size: -
D gene: TRBD1
V gene: TRBV15
CDR3 protein: CATSRDPDRVYEQYF

CDR3 length: 15
J gene: TRBJ2-3
clone size: -
D gene: TRBD2
V gene: TRBV14
CDR3 protein: CASSQDGTSGIEQYF

CDR3 length: 14
J gene: TRBJ1-4
clone size: -
D gene: TRBD1
V gene: TRBV28
CDR3 protein: CASIGGQGNEKLFF

CDR3 length: 15
J gene: TRBJ1-4
clone size: -
D gene: -
V gene: TRBV10-3
CDR3 protein: CAISELGAPNEKLFF

CDR3 length: 16
J gene: TRBJ2-3
clone size: -
D gene: TRBD1
V gene: TRBV4-1
CDR3 protein: CASSPRDRLSTDTQYF

CDR3 length: 15
J gene: TRBJ2-7
clone size: -
D gene: -
V gene: TRBV11-2
CDR3 protein: CASSLDRGAVYEQYF

CDR3 length: 16
J gene: TRBJ2-1
clone size: -
D gene: -
V gene: TRBV7-9
CDR3 protein: CASSPGLRSSYNEQFF

CDR3 length: 15
J gene: TRBJ2-5
clone size: -
D gene: TRBD2
V gene: TRBV28
CDR3 protein: CASSWVAGRAETQYF

CDR3 length: 13
J gene: TRBJ2-7
clone size: -
D gene: TRBD1
V gene: TRBV13
CDR3 protein: CASKGQGAQEQYF

CDR3 length: 18
J gene: TRBJ2-1
clone size: -
D gene: TRBD2
V gene: TRBV7-9
CDR3 protein: CASSPRTSGRSPYNEQFF

CDR3 length: 11
J gene: TRBJ1-1
clone size: -
D gene: TRBD1
V gene: TRBV6-4
CDR3 protein: CASSGGTGFGF

CDR3 length: 15
J gene: TRBJ2-3
clone size: -
D gene: TRBD2
V gene: TRBV27
CDR3 protein: CASSFASGSTDTQYF

CDR3 length: 13
J gene: TRBJ1-2
clone size: -
D gene: -
V gene: TRBV7-3
CDR3 protein: CASARAGSYGYTF

CDR3 length: 15
J gene: TRBJ1-1
clone size: -
D gene: TRBD1
V gene: TRBV30
CDR3 protein: CAGIPGQGFYSEAFF

CDR3 length: 14
J gene: TRBJ1-1
clone size: -
D gene: -
V gene: TRBV30
CDR3 protein: CAWSVGRGNTEAFF

CDR3 length: 13
J gene: TRBJ2-1
clone size: -
D gene: -
V gene: TRBV7-7
CDR3 protein: CASSNVPGGEQFF

CDR3 length: 13
J gene: TRBJ2-1
clone size: -
D gene: TRBD1
V gene: TRBV30
CDR3 protein: CAGRQGPHNEQFF

CDR3 length: 14
J gene: TRBJ1-2
clone size: -
D gene: TRBD1
V gene: TRBV7-9
CDR3 protein: CSSSLLGQVYGYTF

CDR3 length: 16
J gene: TRBJ1-6
clone size: -
D gene: TRBD1
V gene: TRBV11-2
CDR3 protein: CASSLDEGQGHSPLHF

CDR3 length: 15
J gene: TRBJ2-1
clone size: -
D gene: TRBD2
V gene: TRBV5-1
CDR3 protein: CASTQLAGESNEQFF

CDR3 length: 14
J gene: TRBJ2-7
clone size: -
D gene: -
V gene: TRBV7-9
CDR3 protein: CASSLERHSYEQYF

CDR3 length: 12
J gene: TRBJ1-1
clone size: few
D gene: -
V gene: TRBV7-9
CDR3 protein: CASSLMRTEAFF

CDR3 length: 13
J gene: TRBJ1-1
clone size: few
D gene: -
V gene: TRBV7-9
CDR3 protein: CASSPSGGTEAFF

CDR3 length: 14
J gene: TRBJ2-3
clone size: -
D gene: -
V gene: TRBV5-1
CDR3 protein: CASSQTKSTDTQYF

CDR3 length: 15
J gene: TRBJ2-4
clone size: -
D gene: TRBD2
V gene: TRBV6-1
CDR3 protein: CASRVAGGSENIQYF

CDR3 length: 14
J gene: TRBJ2-7
clone size: -
D gene: TRBD1
V gene: TRBV5-4
CDR3 protein: CASSIRGRNNEQYF

CDR3 length: 15
J gene: TRBJ2-1
clone size: -
D gene: -
V gene: TRBV11-3
CDR3 protein: CASSLDLPRVNEQFF

CDR3 length: 17
J gene: TRBJ2-1
clone size: -
D gene: TRBD2
V gene: TRBV6-4
CDR3 protein: CASSDSRTSGSYNEQFF

CDR3 length: 17
J gene: TRBJ2-7
clone size: -
D gene: TRBD2
V gene: TRBV28
CDR3 protein: CASSLLPHSGRAYEQYF

CDR3 length: 16
J gene: TRBJ2-3
clone size: -
D gene: -
V gene: TRBV19
CDR3 protein: CASSVTRWSGTDTQYF

CDR3 length: 16
J gene: TRBJ2-1
clone size: -
D gene: -
V gene: TRBV5-1
CDR3 protein: CASSLPSGGVEGEQFF

CDR3 length: 16
J gene: TRBJ2-7
clone size: -
D gene: TRBD2
V gene: TRBV2
CDR3 protein: CASITASGRVAYEQYF

CDR3 length: 15
J gene: TRBJ2-2
clone size: -
D gene: TRBD2
V gene: TRBV30
CDR3 protein: CASNRQREGPRELFF

CDR3 length: 15
J gene: TRBJ2-3
clone size: -
D gene: -
V gene: TRBV5-1
CDR3 protein: CASSLAGAPTDTQYF

CDR3 length: 15
J gene: TRBJ1-5
clone size: -
D gene: -
V gene: TRBV7-7
CDR3 protein: CASSFEDFINQPQHF